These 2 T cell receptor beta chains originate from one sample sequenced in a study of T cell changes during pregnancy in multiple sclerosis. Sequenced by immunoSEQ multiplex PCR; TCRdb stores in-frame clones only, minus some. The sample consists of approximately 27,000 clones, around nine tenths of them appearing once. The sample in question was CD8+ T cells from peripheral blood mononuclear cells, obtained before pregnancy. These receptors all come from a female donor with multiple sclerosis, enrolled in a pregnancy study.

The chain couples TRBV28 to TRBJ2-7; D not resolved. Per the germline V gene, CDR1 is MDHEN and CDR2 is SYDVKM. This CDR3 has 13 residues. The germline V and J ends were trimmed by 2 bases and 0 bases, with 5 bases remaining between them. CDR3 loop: CASSLEDSYEQYF. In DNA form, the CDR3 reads TGTGCCAGCAGTTTAGAGGACTCCTACGAGCAGTACTTC.

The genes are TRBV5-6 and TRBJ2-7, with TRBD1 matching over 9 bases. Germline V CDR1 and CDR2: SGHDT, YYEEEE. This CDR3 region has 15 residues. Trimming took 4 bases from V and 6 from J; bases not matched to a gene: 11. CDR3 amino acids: CASSIGTGSPVEQYF. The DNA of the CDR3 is TGTGCCAGCAGCATCGGGACAGGGTCGCCCGTCGAGCAGTACTTC.